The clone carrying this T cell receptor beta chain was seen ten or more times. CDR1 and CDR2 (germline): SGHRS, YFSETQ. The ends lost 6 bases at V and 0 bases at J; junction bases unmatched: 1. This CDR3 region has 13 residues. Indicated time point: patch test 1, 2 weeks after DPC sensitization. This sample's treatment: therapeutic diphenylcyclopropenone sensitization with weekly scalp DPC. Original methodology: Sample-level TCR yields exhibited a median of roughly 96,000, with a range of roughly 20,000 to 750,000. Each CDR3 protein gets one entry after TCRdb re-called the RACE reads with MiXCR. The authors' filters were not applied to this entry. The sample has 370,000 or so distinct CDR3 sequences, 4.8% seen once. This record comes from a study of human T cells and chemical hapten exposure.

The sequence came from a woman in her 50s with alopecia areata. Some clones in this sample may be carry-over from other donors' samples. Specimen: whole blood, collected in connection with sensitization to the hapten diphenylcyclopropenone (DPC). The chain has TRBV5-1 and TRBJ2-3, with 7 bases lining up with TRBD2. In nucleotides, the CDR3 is TGCGCCAGCAAAGCGGGAAGCACAGATACGCAGTATTTT. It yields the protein CASKAGSTDTQYF.